Each of the 30 T cell receptor beta chains below was sequenced from the same sample in a study of cytomegalovirus exposure and HLA in healthy donors. Method: immunoSEQ multiplex PCR; TCRdb's copy keeps in-frame clones and lacks some. The table includes 150,000 to 200,000 clones, about 95% detected once. Sequenced material: PBMCs. Source of these receptors: a woman under 30 in good health and CMV-seronegative.

The chain couples TRBV12-5 to TRBJ1-1, with TRBD1 identical over 10 bases. CDR1 LGHNT and CDR2 FRNRAP come from the germline V gene. J gave up 3 bases and V 5 bases, and 15 bases lay outside the gene matches. CDR3 length: 18 amino acids. The CDR3 loop reads CASGPSGQGGVGHTEAFF. The CDR3 coding sequence is TGTGCTAGTGGTCCCTCCGGACAGGGGGGAGTGGGGCACACTGAAGCTTTCTTT.

This rearrangement joins TRBV6-4 to TRBJ2-2; no definite D call. V was pared by 3 bases and J by 4 bases, with 6 bases between. Per the germline V gene, CDR1 is MRHNA and CDR2 is SNTAGT. The CDR3 extends over 13 amino acids. The CDR3 protein is CASSEQSTGELFF. The CDR3 DNA reads TGTGCCAGCAGTGAACAGTCCACCGGGGAGCTGTTTTTT.

The chain uses TRBV13 and TRBJ1-2; the D gene is possibly TRBD1 (5 bases). This CDR3 is built from 13 residues. Germline loops: CDR1 PRHDT, CDR2 FYEKMQ (reference sequence). V lost 6 bases, J lost 5 bases, and 13 bases lay in between. CDR3 residues: CASRKLGVYGYTF. Written as DNA, the CDR3 is TGTGCCAGCAGGAAGCTAGGGGTATATGGCTACACCTTC.

This chain uses TRBV10-3 with TRBJ2-5; perhaps TRBD2 as D (6 bases). V shed 5 bases and J shed 1 base, with 14 bases lying between them. CDR1 ENHRY and CDR2 SYGVKD come from the germline V gene. The CDR3 is 15 residues long. CDR3 protein: CAISQGGLLQETQYF. The CDR3 bases are TGTGCCATCAGTCAGGGAGGACTCCTCCAAGAGACCCAGTACTTC.

V gene TRBV27 combines with J gene TRBJ2-1, with D perhaps matching TRBD1 (5 bases). The V gene's germline CDR1 is MNHEY and CDR2 SMNVEV (reference sequence). The ends were cut back, 5 bases at V and 6 bases at J, with 14 bases in the middle. The CDR3 is 14 residues long. CDR3 in amino acids: CASSPPSRGNEQFF. The CDR3 nucleotides are TGTGCCAGCAGTCCCCCCAGTAGGGGCAATGAGCAGTTCTTC.

The chain recombines TRBV10-3 with TRBJ1-1; 12 bases map to TRBD1. Germline CDR1 ENHRY, CDR2 SYGVKD. CDR3 length: 15 residues. V lost 10 bases and J lost 4; bases outside the gene matches: 10. Here the CDR3 reads CATGGTGGLGTEAFF. In nucleotides, the CDR3 is TGTGCCACGGGTGGGACAGGGGGCTTGGGCACTGAAGCTTTCTTT.

CDR3 sequence reads: CASSGDRGTPSYEQYF. In DNA, the CDR3 is TGTGCCAGCAGCGGGGACAGGGGAACTCCGTCCTACGAGCAGTACTTC. J is TRBJ2-7 and V is TRBV5-6; TRBD1 matches at 10 bases. Germline loops: CDR1 SGHDT, CDR2 YYEEEE. CDR3 length: 16 residues. V trimming: 4 bases; J trimming: 1 base; junction bases outside the gene matches: 8.

The chain couples TRBV28 to TRBJ2-7, with D possibly TRBD2 on 6 matching bases. V lost 6 bases to trimming and J lost 12 bases, with 27 bases between them. This CDR3 is 15 amino acids long. The V gene's germline CDR1 is MDHEN and CDR2 SYDVKM. The CDR3 loop reads CASRLGGPGTSSPYF. The CDR3 region has the DNA TGTGCCAGCAGGTTGGGAGGTCCGGGGACTTCGAGCCCGTACTTC.

The chain joins TRBV9 to TRBJ2-3; TRBD2 matches at 8 bases. The CDR3 consists of 14 residues. The ends lost 7 bases at V and 4 bases at J; junction bases unmatched: 8. Germline loops: CDR1 SGDLS, CDR2 YYNGEE. CDR3 amino acids: CASGAGGAADTQYF. DNA of the CDR3: TGTGCCAGCGGAGCCGGGGGGGCCGCAGATACGCAGTATTTT.

V usage is TRBV5-4 and J usage is TRBJ2-5; a possible D gene is TRBD2 (7 bases). The V gene lost 1 base and the J gene lost 5 bases, with 18 bases spanning the gap. The CDR3 consists of 16 residues. Germline V lookup: CDR1 SGHNT, CDR2 YYREEE (reference sequence). The CDR3 region is CASSLRRGGALETQYF. The CDR3 DNA reads as TGTGCCAGCAGCTTGCGAAGAGGGGGGGCACTGGAGACCCAGTACTTC.

This chain connects TRBV18 to TRBJ1-1, with unresolved D. CDR1 is KGHSH and CDR2 is LQKENI in the germline V gene. CDR3 length equals 14 residues. V dropped 1 base and J dropped 3 bases, with 9 bases sitting between them. The CDR3 sequence is CASSPLPLDTEAFF. CDR3 nucleotides: TGTGCCAGCTCACCACTTCCACTAGACACTGAAGCTTTCTTT.

The CDR3 region has the DNA TGTGCCAGCAGTACCGGACTATCCGGCTACACCTTC. Translation gives CASSTGLSGYTF. The chain combines TRBV28 with TRBJ1-2; no definite D call. The CDR3 is made up of 12 amino acids. The germline CDR1 and CDR2 sequences are MDHEN and SYDVKM. V was pared by 5 bases and J by 8 bases, with 12 bases between.

V gene TRBV5-1 combines with J gene TRBJ1-2; possibly TRBD1 for D (6 bases). CDR3 length: 16 amino acids. CDR1 is SGHRS and CDR2 is YFSETQ in the germline V gene. V lost 4 bases, J lost 5 bases, and 21 bases lay in between. CDR3 in DNA: TGCGCCAGCAGCCGTAACCGGGACACTCGAACTTATGGCTACACCTTC. Its translation: CASSRNRDTRTYGYTF.

V usage is TRBV19 and J usage is TRBJ2-1; TRBD1 aligns across 9 bases. V shed 2 bases and J 7 bases; nucleotides not matched to a gene: 3. Germline lookup yields CDR1 LNHDA and CDR2 SQIVND (reference sequence). The CDR3 totals 14 residues. CDR3 sequence reads: CASSIQTGGNEQFF. CDR3 nucleotide sequence: TGTGCCAGTAGTATACAGACAGGGGGGAATGAGCAGTTCTTC.

The chain combines TRBV18 with TRBJ2-7; D is ambiguous. This CDR3 is 16 amino acids long. The ends were cut back, 2 bases at V and 2 bases at J, with 16 bases in the middle. Per the germline V gene, CDR1 is KGHSH and CDR2 is LQKENI. The CDR3 protein is CASSPGLAFAAYEQYF. CDR3 nucleotide sequence: TGTGCCAGCTCACCAGGTTTGGCCTTCGCCGCCTACGAGCAGTACTTC.

V is TRBV7-9 and J is TRBJ1-1; D gene unclear. Germline lookup yields CDR1 SEHNR and CDR2 FQNEAQ (reference sequence). The germline V and J ends were trimmed by 5 bases and 5 bases, with 12 bases remaining between them. This CDR3 spans 13 amino acids. The CDR3 loop is CASSPTGPTEAFF. As DNA, the CDR3 is TGTGCCAGCAGCCCCACGGGTCCAACTGAAGCTTTCTTT. The full variable domain, rest sourced from reference TRBV7-9 and TRBJ1-1, is DTGVSQNPRHKITKRGQNVTFRCDPISEHNRLYWYRQTLGQGPEFLTYFQNEAQLEKSRLLSDRFSAERPKGSFSTLEIQRTEQGDSAMYLCASSPTGPTEAFFGQGTRLTVV.

This chain links TRBV12-5 with TRBJ2-1, with D possibly TRBD2 on 6 matching bases. The V end lost 1 base, the J end lost 14 bases, and 12 bases lay between the germline ends. The germline CDR1 and CDR2 sequences are LGHNT and FRNRAP. The CDR3 consists of 12 residues. CDR3: CASGLEIGGEFF. The CDR3 DNA follows: TGTGCTAGTGGTTTGGAGATAGGAGGGGAGTTCTTC.

This clone was seen only once. The chain has TRBV2 and TRBJ2-1; 7 bases line up with TRBD1. The CDR3 extends over 11 amino acids. With V trimmed by 5 bases and J by 12 bases, 4 bases remained unmatched. Germline CDR1 and CDR2: SNHLY and FYNNEI. The DNA for the CDR3 is TGTGCCAGCAGTACAGGGGACGGGCAGTTCTTC. Translating it yields CASSTGDGQFF.

This clone was picked up one time. This chain uses TRBV9 with TRBJ1-6; a possible D gene is TRBD1 (5 bases). This CDR3 comprises 15 residues. CDR1 and CDR2 (germline): SGDLS, YYNGEE. V was shortened by 0 bases and J by 9 bases, with 13 bases between the two germline ends. Written as DNA, the CDR3 is TGTGCCAGCAGCGTAGGCTATACCGGGGGTTCACCCCTCCACTTT. It yields the protein CASSVGYTGGSPLHF.

This chain links TRBV10-3 with TRBJ2-2; 9 bases align to TRBD1. From germline, CDR1 is ENHRY and CDR2 SYGVKD. J gave up 6 bases and V 3 bases, and 8 bases lay outside the gene matches. This CDR3 is 16 amino acids long. In DNA, the CDR3 is TGTGCCATCAGTGACCTACAGGGGGCGCGTCCCGGGGAGCTGTTTTTT. It translates to CAISDLQGARPGELFF.

The CDR3 loop reads CASSLGYSYNEQFF. The CDR3 coding sequence is TGTGCCAGCAGCTTAGGATATAGCTACAATGAGCAGTTCTTC. V gene TRBV7-9 combines with J gene TRBJ2-1, with no clear D. The germline V gene has CDR1 SEHNR and CDR2 FQNEAQ (reference sequence). V was shortened by 1 base and J by 3 bases, with 7 bases between the two germline ends. The CDR3 loop spans 14 amino acids.

The chain employs TRBV7-2 and TRBJ1-6; 7 nucleotides align to TRBD1. The CDR3 extends over 14 amino acids. J was trimmed by 7 bases and V by 5 bases; bases with no gene match: 5. Germline CDR1 and CDR2: SGHTA and FQGNSA. In DNA form, the CDR3 reads TGTGCCAGCAGCGCCAGGGGGATGAATTCACCCCTCCACTTT. This gives the protein CASSARGMNSPLHF.

The CDR3 bases are TGTGCCAGCAGCTTGACGGGGGGGCGGACTACCTACGAGCAGTACTTC. Residues: CASSLTGGRTTYEQYF. The chain recombines TRBV5-6 with TRBJ2-7, with 8 nucleotides matching TRBD2. The CDR3 consists of 16 residues. Germline V gene data show CDR1 as SGHDT and CDR2 as YYEEEE. The ends lost 1 base at V and 2 bases at J; junction bases unmatched: 8.

V and J are TRBV5-6 and TRBJ2-4, with D perhaps matching TRBD2 (5 bases). V lost 3 bases to trimming and J lost 5 bases, with 18 bases between them. Germline loops: CDR1 SGHDT, CDR2 YYEEEE. The CDR3 contains 16 residues. The CDR3 loop is CASSYRPQGSENIQYF. The CDR3 DNA reads as TGTGCCAGCAGCTACCGCCCACAAGGGAGCGAAAACATTCAGTACTTC.

This clone was recorded once. The J gene is TRBJ2-2, the V gene TRBV7-6; D perhaps matches TRBD2 (7 bases). CDR1 is SGHVS, CDR2 FNYEAQ, per germline. The CDR3 is 18 residues long. Trimming took off 4 bases at V and 1 base at J, with 19 bases between the two ends. In nucleotides, the CDR3 is TGTGCCAGCAGCTCAACCCCGGGGGGCGCCCAGAACACCGGGGAGCTGTTTTTT. Translation: CASSSTPGGAQNTGELFF.

The chain uses TRBV5-1 and TRBJ2-7; TRBD2 matches at 9 bases. The germline CDR1 and CDR2 sequences are SGHRS and YFSETQ. V gave up 4 bases and J gave up 6 bases; unmatched junction bases: 8. The CDR3 consists of 14 residues. The CDR3 nucleotides read TGCGCCAGCAGCCCGGGACTAGCCGTTCTCGAGCAGTACTTC. It codes for CASSPGLAVLEQYF.

The chain employs TRBV7-9 and TRBJ2-3; TRBD2 is a possible D gene (6 bases). The germline gives CDR1 SEHNR, CDR2 FQNEAQ (reference sequence). Trimming removed 3 bases at V and 3 bases at J, with 13 bases between. The CDR3 runs 15 residues. The CDR3: CASSFQTEGTDTQYF. The CDR3 DNA reads TGTGCCAGCAGCTTTCAGACGGAGGGAACAGATACGCAGTATTTT.

The rearrangement links TRBV30 to TRBJ1-6, with TRBD1 identical over 7 bases. CDR3 size: 15 residues. Trimming cost V 1 base and J 9 bases; bases outside gene matches: 9. The germline V gene has CDR1 GTSNPN and CDR2 SVGIG (reference sequence). For the CDR3, the DNA is TGTGCCTGGAGTGGAGGGGGCGGAAGGGGTTCACCCCTCCACTTT. Translated: CAWSGGGGRGSPLHF.

The rearrangement uses TRBV6-1 and TRBJ1-6, with D perhaps matching TRBD1 (5 bases). CDR1 is MNHNS, CDR2 SASEGT, per germline. The CDR3 totals 16 residues. The germline V and J ends were trimmed by 4 bases and 8 bases, with 18 bases remaining between them. The CDR3 DNA reads as TGTGCCAGCAGTGCCCGGCCGGGGGTCAATCATTCACCCCTCCACTTT. It is translated as CASSARPGVNHSPLHF.

V gene TRBV6-1 combines with J gene TRBJ1-1; 9 bases agree with TRBD1. From germline, CDR1 is MNHNS and CDR2 SASEGT. The CDR3 runs 14 residues. J gave up 9 bases and V 0 bases, and 5 bases lay outside the gene matches. CDR3 sequence reads: CASSEAGTGIQAFF. The CDR3 bases are TGTGCCAGCAGTGAAGCCGGGACAGGGATCCAAGCTTTCTTT.